What follows are 18 T cell receptor beta chains derived from one specimen sequenced in a study of cytomegalovirus exposure and HLA in healthy donors. The primer mix had 60 Vbeta and 13 Jbeta primers. TCRdb keeps only in-frame clones here, not all; method: immunoSEQ multiplex PCR. The repertoire holds roughly 160,000 clones, with roughly 74% as singletons. The sample consisted of PBMCs. The receptors were sampled from a woman aged 40 to 50 in good health and CMV-seropositive.

The chain combines TRBV15 with TRBJ1-3; TRBD1 might be the D (6 bases). Per the germline V gene, CDR1 is LNHNV and CDR2 is YYDKDF (reference sequence). V lost 5 bases and J lost 0, with 14 bases in between. This CDR3 has 16 residues. The CDR3: CATSSPQGVSGNTIYF. The CDR3 DNA sequence: TGTGCCACCAGCTCCCCACAGGGTGTCTCTGGAAACACCATATATTTT.

The chain is built from TRBV18 and TRBJ2-2; 7 positions agree with TRBD2. The ends lost 2 bases at V and 5 bases at J; junction bases unmatched: 8. This CDR3 is built from 16 residues. Germline V gene lookup returns CDR1 KGHSH and CDR2 LQKENI. CDR3 sequence (DNA): TGTGCCAGCTCACCAGCGGCGGGAGTAAGGACCGGGGAGCTGTTTTTT. Protein: CASSPAAGVRTGELFF.

The table lists this clone with a few counts. The J gene is TRBJ2-7, the V gene TRBV10-3; TRBD2 agrees at 7 bases. This CDR3 has 14 residues. With V trimmed by 3 bases and J by 2 bases, 4 bases remained unmatched. Germline V lookup: CDR1 ENHRY, CDR2 SYGVKD. The CDR3 bases are TGTGCCATCAGTGACGGGGGGTCCCCCTACGAGCAGTACTTC. Amino acid sequence: CAISDGGSPYEQYF.

The chain recombines TRBV5-8 with TRBJ1-5; a possible D gene is TRBD1 (6 bases). Germline CDR1 SGHTS, CDR2 YDEGEE. This CDR3 comprises 17 residues. V lost 3 bases and J 2 bases, leaving 18 bases between the germline ends. The CDR3 sequence is CASSSNGGGRGNQPQHF. For the CDR3, the DNA is TGTGCCAGCAGCTCGAATGGGGGGGGCAGGGGCAATCAGCCCCAGCATTTT.

The chain uses TRBV5-4 and TRBJ2-2; 8 nucleotides align to TRBD2. V dropped 5 bases and J dropped 2; count of bases not matched to a gene: 14. CDR1 and CDR2 (germline): SGHNT, YYREEE (reference sequence). This CDR3 has 18 amino acids. In DNA form, the CDR3 reads TGTGCCAGCAGTAAAATTGTTCTGGCGGGAGGAAACACCGGGGAGCTGTTTTTT. Amino acid sequence: CASSKIVLAGGNTGELFF.

CDR3 sequence reads: CSVGTGQNTEAFF. The CDR3 nucleotides are TGCAGCGTTGGTACCGGACAGAACACTGAAGCTTTCTTT. This chain joins TRBV29-1 and TRBJ1-1; weak D call: TRBD1 (5 bases). Germline lookup yields CDR1 SQVTM and CDR2 ANQGSEA. The CDR3 length is 13 residues. V dropped 4 bases and J dropped 1 base, with 10 bases sitting between them.

V usage is TRBV28 and J usage is TRBJ1-5; D uncertain. Deletions cut 11 bases from V and 4 bases from J, with 18 bases between. This CDR3 contains 14 residues. From germline, CDR1 is MDHEN and CDR2 SYDVKM. The chain's CDR3 is CASLGGAINQPQHF. CDR3 in DNA: TGTGCCTCCCTGGGAGGAGCAATTAATCAGCCCCAGCATTTT.

This clone has more than one count but fewer than ten. The rearrangement links TRBV5-1 to TRBJ1-4; D gene ambiguous. CDR3 size: 14 residues. V shed 0 bases and J shed 5 bases, with 8 bases lying between them. Germline CDR1 reads SGHRS; CDR2 reads YFSETQ. The CDR3 is CASSLGRRNEKLFF. As DNA, the CDR3 is TGCGCCAGCAGCTTGGGGCGGCGGAATGAAAAACTGTTTTTT.

V usage is TRBV7-2 and J usage is TRBJ2-5; 9 bases map to TRBD2. CDR1 is SGHTA, CDR2 FQGNSA, per germline. The CDR3 runs to 18 residues. The V segment lost 0 bases and the J segment 4 bases; nucleotides outside the gene matches: 12. The CDR3 region has the DNA TGTGCCAGCAGCTTAGCCGGATTGGGCGGGAGGGCCGGAGAGACCCAGTACTTC. Encoded protein: CASSLAGLGGRAGETQYF.

The chain couples TRBV6-6 to TRBJ1-1; tentative D call: TRBD1 (5 bases). The CDR3 is 12 residues long. The ends were cut back, 10 bases at V and 1 base at J, with 10 bases in the middle. Germline CDR1 MNHNY, CDR2 SVGAGI (reference sequence). CDR3 DNA sequence: TGTGCCAACGGGGGGTCGAACACTGAAGCTTTCTTT. Amino acid sequence: CANGGSNTEAFF.

This clone was seen repeatedly, ten times or more. This chain joins TRBV28 and TRBJ1-2; D call uncertain. V lost 3 bases to trimming and J lost 7 bases, with 6 bases between them. The germline V gene has CDR1 MDHEN and CDR2 SYDVKM. This CDR3 has 11 amino acids. The CDR3 DNA follows: TGTGCCAGCAGTTTCACCAGTGGCTACACCTTC. Protein sequence: CASSFTSGYTF.

This clone is a singleton in its sample. The chain couples TRBV6-1 to TRBJ1-1; the D gene is possibly TRBD1 (6 bases). The CDR3 length is 12 residues. V shed 6 bases and J shed 10 bases, with 15 bases lying between them. Per the germline V gene, CDR1 is MNHNS and CDR2 is SASEGT. CDR3: CASREDSFRAFF. The CDR3 bases are TGTGCCAGCAGAGAGGACAGTTTCCGAGCTTTCTTT.

The chain links TRBV27 to TRBJ2-7; 11 bases match TRBD1. Per the germline V gene, CDR1 is MNHEY and CDR2 is SMNVEV (reference sequence). The CDR3 is 15 amino acids. The V segment lost 4 bases and the J segment 0 bases; nucleotides outside the gene matches: 2. CDR3 DNA sequence: TGTGCCAGCAGTTCGGGACAGGGGGTCTCCTACGAGCAGTACTTC. Protein: CASSSGQGVSYEQYF.

The genes are TRBV28 and TRBJ2-7; possible D gene TRBD2, 6 bases. The germline CDR1 and CDR2 sequences are MDHEN and SYDVKM. This CDR3 region has 15 residues. The V gene lost 3 bases and the J gene lost 0 bases, with 12 bases spanning the gap. This chain's CDR3 is CASSFGLSSSYEQYF. CDR3 DNA: TGTGCCAGCAGTTTTGGACTATCGAGCTCCTACGAGCAGTACTTC.

The chain joins TRBV19 to TRBJ2-3, with D hard to call. This CDR3 is 12 amino acids long. The V and J ends lost 3 bases and 6 bases respectively, with 7 bases between them. The germline gives CDR1 LNHDA, CDR2 SQIVND (reference sequence). The CDR3 nucleotides read TGTGCCAGTAGTATGGAGTACGATACGCAGTATTTT. Translated: CASSMEYDTQYF.

This chain joins TRBV19 and TRBJ1-5; D is possibly TRBD1 (6 bases). Trimming took 7 bases from V and 4 from J, leaving 17 bases between them. Germline V gene sequence: CDR1 LNHDA, CDR2 SQIVND (reference sequence). The CDR3 sequence is 15 residues long. CDR3 loop: CASTTGRDLNQPQHF. The CDR3 DNA sequence: TGTGCCAGTACCACAGGGCGAGACCTTAATCAGCCCCAGCATTTT.

The V call is TRBV29-1, the J call TRBJ2-5, with TRBD2 matching over 7 bases. The CDR3 has 15 amino acids. With 2 bases clipped from V and 5 bases from J, the junction kept 11 bases outside the gene matches. Germline V gene data show CDR1 as SQVTM and CDR2 as ANQGSEA. The DNA for the CDR3 is TGCAGCGTTGAAAGGGTAGCGGGTAGGCGGGAGACCCAGTACTTC. Amino acids: CSVERVAGRRETQYF.

This clone was observed a single time. The V call is TRBV5-1, the J call TRBJ2-5; 10 bases line up with TRBD1. V dropped 4 bases and J dropped 4; count of bases not matched to a gene: 10. The CDR3 spans 16 residues. Germline CDR1 is SGHRS and CDR2 is YFSETQ. CDR3 DNA sequence: TGCGCCAGCAGCCCTACCTGGACAGGGGGTCGAGAGACCCAGTACTTC. This gives the protein CASSPTWTGGRETQYF.